These 13 T cell receptor beta chains originate from one sample sequenced in a study of T cells in Graves' hyperthyroidism and ophthalmopathy. RNA transcripts were the template for amplifying TCR beta CDR3 regions. The TCR CDR3 was amplified in a first-round RT-PCR using the HTBI primer set. TCRdb used MiXCR to reprocess the multiplex PCR reads, holding one entry per CDR3 protein. The profile covers under 650,000 distinct CDR3 sequences, with about 17% appearing a single time and 3% to 4.5% taken by the ten largest. The specimen sequenced was blood. Receptor source: a woman under 40 with Graves' hyperthyroidism.

This clonotype turned up a few times. This chain uses TRBV9 with TRBJ2-4; 8 bases match TRBD1. CDR3 size: 15 residues. Germline V lookup: CDR1 SGDLS, CDR2 YYNGEE. J lost 9 bases, V lost 4 bases, and 12 bases had no gene match. The CDR3 DNA reads as TGTGCCAGCAGCCCCCAAGGACAGGGTGGGAGCATTCAGTACTTC. Translation: CASSPQGQGGSIQYF.

This clonotype was counted once. The chain recombines TRBV7-2 with TRBJ1-2; D unclear. CDR3 size: 13 residues. CDR1 is SGHTA, CDR2 FQGNSA, per germline. The V end was cut by 0 bases, the J end by 6 bases, with 8 bases between. The CDR3 region is CASSLAPPDGYTF. CDR3 coding DNA: TGTGCCAGCAGCTTAGCGCCCCCTGATGGCTACACCTTC.

There are a few counts of this clonotype. CDR3 amino acids: CASSFSREKLFF. In nucleotides, the CDR3 is TGTGCCAGCAGTTTTTCGAGGGAAAAACTGTTTTTT. The V call is TRBV6-1, the J call TRBJ1-4; D is unresolved. The V and J ends lost 5 bases and 8 bases respectively, with 9 bases between them. Germline values: CDR1 MNHNS, CDR2 SASEGT. This CDR3 contains 12 residues.

This rearrangement joins TRBV5-1 to TRBJ2-3; D is uncertain. Between the trimmed V and J ends, which lost 0 bases and 1 base, there was a span of 15 bases. The CDR3 is 17 amino acids. Germline CDR1 SGHRS, CDR2 YFSETQ. The DNA for the CDR3 is TGCGCCAGCAGCTTGGCCAGAGCCAACGTTGGCACAGATACGCAGTATTTT. Translation: CASSLARANVGTDTQYF.

This clonotype was counted a few times. The chain couples TRBV20-1 to TRBJ2-1; D not certain. Germline V gives CDR1 DFQATT, CDR2 SNEGSKA (reference sequence). This CDR3 contains 14 residues. V was shortened by 6 bases and J by 0 bases, with 12 bases between the two germline ends. The DNA of the CDR3 is TGCAGTGCGGTACAACTCCGCTCCTACAATGAGCAGTTCTTC. Protein sequence: CSAVQLRSYNEQFF.

This clonotype was observed many times. This sequence joins TRBV27 and TRBJ2-1, with unresolved D. The CDR3 totals 13 residues. Germline lookup yields CDR1 MNHEY and CDR2 SMNVEV (reference sequence). The germline V and J ends were trimmed by 3 bases and 4 bases, with 7 bases remaining between them. The CDR3, as DNA: TGTGCCAGCAGTTTCAGGCGTTACAATGAGCAGTTCTTC. It translates to CASSFRRYNEQFF.

V and J are TRBV19 and TRBJ2-6; D call uncertain. The V end lost 3 bases, the J end lost 1 base, and 4 bases lay between the germline ends. CDR1 LNHDA and CDR2 SQIVND come from the germline V gene (reference sequence). The CDR3 length is 14 residues. The CDR3 protein is CASSMGSGANVLTF. CDR3 nucleotide sequence: TGTGCCAGTAGTATGGGTTCTGGGGCCAACGTCCTGACTTTC.

CDR3 nucleotide sequence: TGCGCCAGCAGCTTGAAGCGGGAGAAGGATGAGCAGTTCTTC. Its protein is CASSLKREKDEQFF. The chain is built from TRBV5-1 and TRBJ2-1, with TRBD2 matching over 8 bases. The CDR3 totals 14 residues. The ends lost 1 base at V and 8 bases at J; junction bases unmatched: 5. Germline V gene lookup returns CDR1 SGHRS and CDR2 YFSETQ.

This clonotype was detected ten times or more. V gene TRBV5-5 combines with J gene TRBJ2-3, with a possible D match to TRBD1 (6 bases). Trimming took off 1 base at V and 5 bases at J, with 17 bases between the two ends. This CDR3 comprises 16 residues. The germline CDR1 and CDR2 sequences are SGHKS and YYEKEE (reference sequence). The CDR3 DNA sequence: TGTGCCAGCAGCTTGATGGGGGCGGTTGGTGGAGATACGCAGTATTTT. It yields the protein CASSLMGAVGGDTQYF.

This clonotype was observed many times. The chain uses TRBV28 and TRBJ1-1; no firm D call. V lost 2 bases and J 1 base, leaving 14 bases between the germline ends. The CDR3 has 16 amino acids. Germline CDR1 MDHEN, CDR2 SYDVKM. CDR3 residues: CASSLGEPRTNTEAFF. The CDR3 nucleotides read TGTGCCAGCAGTTTAGGGGAACCCCGAACGAACACTGAAGCTTTCTTT.

This clonotype was seen just once. The chain has TRBV14 and TRBJ2-7, with TRBD2 as a possible D gene (5 bases). Trimming removed 11 bases at V and 3 bases at J, with 11 bases between. CDR3 length: 11 amino acids. In germline, CDR1 is SGHDN, CDR2 FVKESK. CDR3 region: CASGGFYEQYF. CDR3 sequence (DNA): TGTGCCTCTGGCGGGTTCTACGAGCAGTACTTC.

This clonotype has a count of ten or more. V usage is TRBV28 and J usage is TRBJ1-2; D is perhaps TRBD1 (6 bases). Deletions cut 6 bases from V and 7 bases from J, with 15 bases between. There are 13 residues in the CDR3. Germline CDR1 MDHEN, CDR2 SYDVKM. The CDR3 reads CASRERTDRGYTF. Here the CDR3 DNA reads TGTGCCAGCAGGGAAAGGACAGACCGTGGCTACACCTTC.

About this clonotype itself: Given a much more abundant clone one base away, this may be a read error. The J gene is TRBJ2-1, the V gene TRBV11-3; D call uncertain. Germline V lookup: CDR1 SGHNT, CDR2 YENEEA. This CDR3 is built from 13 residues. The CDR3 DNA follows: TGTGCCACCAGCTTAGCATCTAGCAATGAGCAGTTCTTC. Its protein product is CATSLASSNEQFF.